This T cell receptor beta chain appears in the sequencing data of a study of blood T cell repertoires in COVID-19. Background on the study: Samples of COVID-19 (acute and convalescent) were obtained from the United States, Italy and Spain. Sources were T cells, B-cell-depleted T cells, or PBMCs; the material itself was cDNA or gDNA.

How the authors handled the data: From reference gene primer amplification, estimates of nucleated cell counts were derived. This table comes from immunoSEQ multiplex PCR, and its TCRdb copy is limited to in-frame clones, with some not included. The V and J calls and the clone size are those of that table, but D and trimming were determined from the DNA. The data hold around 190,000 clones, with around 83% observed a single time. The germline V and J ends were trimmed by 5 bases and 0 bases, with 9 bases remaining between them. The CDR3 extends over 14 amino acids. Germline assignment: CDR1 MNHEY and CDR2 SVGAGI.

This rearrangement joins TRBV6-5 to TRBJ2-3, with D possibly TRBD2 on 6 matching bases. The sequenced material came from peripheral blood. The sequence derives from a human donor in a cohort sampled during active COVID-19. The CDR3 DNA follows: TGTGCCAGCAGTCACGGGGGTAGCACAGATACGCAGTATTTT. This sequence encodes CASSHGGSTDTQYF.